This T cell receptor (beta chain) was identified in a study of CD8+ T cells in alopecia areata. Study summary: Treated individuals took tofacitinib by mouth, 5 to 10 mg twice daily. Affected scalp percentage set treated patients' severity scores.

With 3 bases removed from V and 1 base from J, the gap between germline ends came to 8 bases. Germline lookup yields CDR1 SGHRS and CDR2 YFSETQ. The CDR3 loop spans 14 amino acids. RNA extraction was followed by reverse transcription into cDNA, which acted as the sequencing template. Profiling relied on immunoSEQ multiplex PCR, and the TCRdb table lists in-frame clones only, not all of them. Of around 170,000 clones in the sample, roughly half are singletons; the top ten hold roughly a tenth. Treatment defined: oral pan-JAK inhibitor, 5-10 mg twice daily. Obtained from alopecia areata patients were lesional scalp punch biopsies along with peripheral blood. Broader study findings: Affected lesional scalp, above all in alopecia totalis/universalis, was more clonal than normal scalp.

A note on this clone: Its target is not known.

The material sequenced was CD8+ T cells sorted from blood, taken around week 52, from a patient treated with tofacitinib. The TCR comes from a human donor with alopecia areata. V gene TRBV5-1 combines with J gene TRBJ1-5; D not certain. The CDR3 DNA sequence: TGCGCCAGCAGCTCGGACGGAAGCAATCAGCCCCAGCATTTT. Translation gives CASSSDGSNQPQHF.